Listed below are T cell receptor beta chains from one sample, sequenced in a study of OX40 agonist ivuxolimab in advanced cancers. Assay used: immunoSEQ multiplex PCR; TCRdb lists only in-frame clones, some missing. The sample has 71,000 or so clones; approximately 89% are singletons. Source: CD4+ or CD8+ T cells sorted from blood, taken in a trial of the OX40 agonist ivuxolimab. These receptor sequences come from an adult with an advanced solid tumor such as melanoma, head and neck, liver or kidney cancer. The CDR3 runs from the conserved cysteine through the conserved F or W. The order of the fields is D gene, clone size, V gene, J gene, CDR3 DNA, CDR3 protein. D genes are given only for firm matches. Size is omitted from some rows. Given values are once, few, many or a class for expanded clones.

>TRBD1|NA|TRBV28|TRBJ1-1
TGTGCCAGCAGTTTACCACGACAGGGGAGGATGATCGCCGCTGAAGCTTTCTTT
CASSLPRQGRMIAAEAFF
>NA|NA|TRBV28|TRBJ1-5
TGTGCCAGCAGTTTAGGGGACACCGGACAGCCCCAGCATTTT
CASSLGDTGQPQHF
>NA|NA|TRBV13|TRBJ2-7
TGTGCCAGCAGCCGTGTCCCCTACGAGCAGTACTTC
CASSRVPYEQYF
>NA|NA|TRBV14|TRBJ2-4
TGTGCCAGCAGCCAGGGGGGGCCAGGGTACATTCAGTACTTC
CASSQGGPGYIQYF
>NA|NA|TRBV7-2|TRBJ2-1
TGTGCCAGCAGCTTAGGATGGCGGGGCTCCTATGAGCAGTTCTTC
CASSLGWRGSYEQFF
>NA|NA|TRBV7-8|TRBJ2-7
TGTGCCAGCAGCTTAGAGAGCCTGCATATCTACGAGCAGTACTTC
CASSLESLHIYEQYF
>NA|NA|TRBV6-4|TRBJ2-7
TGTGCCAGCAGTCTCCAGTTGGGGGTCGAGCAGTACTTC
CASSLQLGVEQYF
>TRBD1|NA|TRBV18|TRBJ2-2
TGTGCCAGCTCACCGGACAGGGTCACCGGGGAGCTGTTTTTT
CASSPDRVTGELFF
>TRBD1|NA|TRBV7-9|TRBJ2-3
TGTGCCAGCAGCTTAACGGAACAGGGGAATACGCAGTATTTT
CASSLTEQGNTQYF
>TRBD2|NA|TRBV11-3|TRBJ2-1
TGTGCCAGCAGCTCTTTGGGGGGGAGTAGGGACAATGAGCAGTTCTTC
CASSSLGGSRDNEQFF
>NA|NA|TRBV5-1|TRBJ2-5
TGCGCCAGCAGCTTGGGGACAGCCAAAGAGACCCAGTACTTC
CASSLGTAKETQYF
>TRBD2|once|TRBV7-2|TRBJ2-4
TGTGCCAGCAGCTTAGGGGCTAGCGGGAGGGACGGCCTTTGGGACTTC
CASSLGASGRDGLWDF
>TRBD1|NA|TRBV10-1|TRBJ1-6
TGCGCCAGCAGGGCTGGGACAGGTCATTCACCCCTCCACTTT
CASRAGTGHSPLHF
>NA|NA|TRBV27|TRBJ2-4
TGTGCCAGCGGTGGGGCCGACGGAATTAAAATAAACATTCAGTACTTC
CASGGADGIKINIQYF
>NA|NA|TRBV10-3|TRBJ1-1
TGTGCCATCAGTGAGACGATTGGGGCTGAGGGCGACACTGAAGCTTTCTTT
CAISETIGAEGDTEAFF
>TRBD2|NA|TRBV28|TRBJ2-7
TGTGCCAGCAGTACCGCCGGACTAGCGGCCTCCTACGAGCAGTACTTC
CASSTAGLAASYEQYF
>NA|NA|TRBV28|TRBJ1-2
TGTGCCAGCAACACAGGGATGGGGTATGGCTACACCTTC
CASNTGMGYGYTF
>NA|NA|TRBV11-1|TRBJ2-5
TGTGCCAGCAGCTTAGCGGATATAGTAGACACCCAGTACTTC
CASSLADIVDTQYF
>TRBD1|NA|TRBV12-5|TRBJ2-2
TGTGCTAGTGGTTTGGTACACGGACAGGGAATCGTCGGGGAGCTGTTTTTT
CASGLVHGQGIVGELFF
>NA|NA|TRBV10-3|TRBJ1-2
TGTGCCATCAGTGATGGGATTCAGGGATACTATGGCTACACCTTC
CAISDGIQGYYGYTF
>NA|NA|TRBV6-5|TRBJ1-1
TGTGCCAGCAGTTACTATCGGGACACTGAAGCTTTCTTT
CASSYYRDTEAFF
>TRBD1|NA|TRBV2|TRBJ1-5
TGTGCCAGCCGGGACAGGGGTCAGCCCCAGCATTTT
CASRDRGQPQHF
>NA|NA|TRBV11-2|TRBJ1-1
TGTGCCAGCAGCTTATATCAGGGAGGACGCACTGAAGCTTTCTTT
CASSLYQGGRTEAFF
>NA|NA|TRBV5-6|TRBJ2-7
TGTGCCAGCAGCTTGACAGGCGAGCAGTACTTC
CASSLTGEQYF
>TRBD2|NA|TRBV19|TRBJ2-7
TGTGCCAGTAGTATTCTTAGCGGGAGCGCGTACGAGCAGTACTTC
CASSILSGSAYEQYF
>TRBD2|NA|TRBV7-2|TRBJ2-7
TGTGCGAGCGGAGGGTCTAGCGGCTACGAGCAGTACTTC
CASGGSSGYEQYF
>NA|once|TRBV5-1|TRBJ2-1
TGCGCCAGCAGGCGACAGGACACCTACTCCTACAATGAGCAGTTCTTC
CASRRQDTYSYNEQFF
>NA|NA|TRBV15|TRBJ2-1
TGTGCCACCAGCAGCCCCCTTGTAGGTCCTCCCTACAATGAGCAGTTCTTC
CATSSPLVGPPYNEQFF
>NA|NA|TRBV5-1|TRBJ2-6
TGCGCCAGCAGCTTGGAGGGAACCGGGGCCAACGTCCTGACTTTC
CASSLEGTGANVLTF
>NA|NA|TRBV28|TRBJ1-1
TGTGCCAGCAGTCCAAATGTCGGGGGGAAGAAAGCTTTCTTT
CASSPNVGGKKAFF
>NA|NA|TRBV27|TRBJ2-1
TGTGCCAGCAGTGACTCCTCTAGGGGGGGAATCGTTCGATCTGAGCAGTTCTTC
CASSDSSRGGIVRSEQFF
>NA|NA|TRBV28|TRBJ1-5
TGTGCCAGCACCAACACAGGGTCAGATCAGCCCCAGCATTTT
CASTNTGSDQPQHF
>TRBD1|once|TRBV6-1|TRBJ1-3
TGTGCCATACCGGACAGGGGCTTTACCATATATTTT
CAIPDRGFTIYF
>NA|once|TRBV7-9|TRBJ2-3
TGTGCCAGCAGCTTAGGGGCAGATACGCAGTATTTT
CASSLGADTQYF
>TRBD2|NA|TRBV7-2|TRBJ2-1
TGTGCCAGCAGCTCGGTAGCGGGGGGGTATTGGGAGCAGTTCTTC
CASSSVAGGYWEQFF
>NA|NA|TRBV11-3|TRBJ1-6
TGTGCCAGCAGCCCAAGCTCCTATAATTCACCCCTCCACTTT
CASSPSSYNSPLHF
>NA|NA|TRBV30|TRBJ2-5
TGTGCCTGGGCCCGGGGAATTCAAGAGACCCAGTACTTC
CAWARGIQETQYF
>NA|NA|TRBV21-1|TRBJ2-7
TGTGCCAGCAGCATTACAGGACAGGACTCACCTGGCGGGGAGCAGTACTTC
CASSITGQDSPGGEQYF
>TRBD2|NA|TRBV5-4|TRBJ2-4
TGTGCCAGCCACTCGGGGGGGACCAAAAACATTCAGTACTTC
CASHSGGTKNIQYF
>TRBD2|NA|TRBV4-1|TRBJ2-3
TGCGCCAGCAGCCGTCCCGGGACTAGCGGGAGTGTGACAGATACGCAGTATTTT
CASSRPGTSGSVTDTQYF
>TRBD2|NA|TRBV7-2|TRBJ2-5
TGTGCCAGCAGCTCCGGGCGGCGGGAGCGAGAGACCCAGTACTTC
CASSSGRRERETQYF
>NA|NA|TRBV7-7|TRBJ2-3
TGTGCTAGCAGCCAGGGGCCAGGGCGCCTCACAGATACGCAGTATTTT
CASSQGPGRLTDTQYF
>TRBD1|NA|TRBV2|TRBJ2-3
TGTGCCAGCCAGGGGGGGACAGGGGGCGGCACAGATACGCAGTATTTT
CASQGGTGGGTDTQYF
>NA|NA|TRBV7-2|TRBJ1-1
TGTGCCAGCAGCCTGGCTTGGGGGAACACTGAAGCTTTCTTT
CASSLAWGNTEAFF
>NA|NA|TRBV5-1|TRBJ2-7
TGCGCCAGCAGCTTGCTCGCAGAAAACTACGAGCAGTACTTC
CASSLLAENYEQYF
>TRBD2|NA|TRBV30|TRBJ2-1
TGTGCCTGGACATGGTCTAGCGGGGGGTGGCAGTTCTTC
CAWTWSSGGWQFF